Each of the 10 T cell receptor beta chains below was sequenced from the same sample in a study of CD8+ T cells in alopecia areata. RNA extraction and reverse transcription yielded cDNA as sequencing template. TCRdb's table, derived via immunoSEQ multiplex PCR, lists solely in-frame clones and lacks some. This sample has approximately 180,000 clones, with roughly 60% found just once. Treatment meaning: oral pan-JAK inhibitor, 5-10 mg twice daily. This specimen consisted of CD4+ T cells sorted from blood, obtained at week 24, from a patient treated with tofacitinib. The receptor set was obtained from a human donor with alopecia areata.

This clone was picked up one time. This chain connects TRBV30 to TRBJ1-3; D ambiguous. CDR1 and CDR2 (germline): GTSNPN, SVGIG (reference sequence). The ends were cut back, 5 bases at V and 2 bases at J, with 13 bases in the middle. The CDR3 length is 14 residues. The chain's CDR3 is CAWDPGAPGNTIYF. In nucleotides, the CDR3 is TGTGCCTGGGACCCGGGTGCGCCTGGAAACACCATATATTTT.

Written as DNA, the CDR3 is TGCAGCGCTAACTATGGCTACACCTTC. It translates to CSANYGYTF. The chain employs TRBV29-1 and TRBJ1-2; D is unclear. From germline, CDR1 is SQVTM and CDR2 ANQGSEA. V was cut by 7 bases and J by 0 bases, with 0 bases left in between. CDR3 size: 9 residues.

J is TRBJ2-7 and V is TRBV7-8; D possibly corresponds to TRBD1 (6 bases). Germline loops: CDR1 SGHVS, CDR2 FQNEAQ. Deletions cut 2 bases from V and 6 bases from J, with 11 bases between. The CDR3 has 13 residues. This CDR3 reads CASSLPDSGEQYF. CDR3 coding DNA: TGTGCCAGCAGCTTACCGGACAGCGGCGAGCAGTACTTC.

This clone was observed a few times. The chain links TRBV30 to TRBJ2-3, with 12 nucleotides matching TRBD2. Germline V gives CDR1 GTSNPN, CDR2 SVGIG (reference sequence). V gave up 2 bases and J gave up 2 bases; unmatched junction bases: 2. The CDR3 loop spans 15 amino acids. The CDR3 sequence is CAWSTSGGLTDTQYF. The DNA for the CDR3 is TGTGCCTGGAGTACTAGCGGGGGGCTCACAGATACGCAGTATTTT.

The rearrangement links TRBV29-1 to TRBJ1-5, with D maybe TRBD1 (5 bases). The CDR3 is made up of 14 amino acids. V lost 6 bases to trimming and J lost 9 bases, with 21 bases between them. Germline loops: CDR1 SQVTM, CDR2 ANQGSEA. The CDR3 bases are TGCAGCGTCGGGGAGGGGACCGGCGTCTCGCCCCAGCATTTT. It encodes CSVGEGTGVSPQHF.

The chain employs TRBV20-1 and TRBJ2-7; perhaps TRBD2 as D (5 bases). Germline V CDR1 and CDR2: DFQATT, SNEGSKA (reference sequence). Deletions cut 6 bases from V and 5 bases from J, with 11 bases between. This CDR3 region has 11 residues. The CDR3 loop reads CSAGEGNEQYF. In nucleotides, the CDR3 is TGCAGTGCAGGCGAGGGTAACGAGCAGTACTTC.

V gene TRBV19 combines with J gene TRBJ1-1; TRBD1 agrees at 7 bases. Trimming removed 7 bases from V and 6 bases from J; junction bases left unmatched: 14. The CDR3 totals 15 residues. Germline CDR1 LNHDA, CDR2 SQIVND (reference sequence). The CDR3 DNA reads TGTGCCAGTACCCGAGGCGTGACAGGGAAGTCTGAAGCTTTCTTT. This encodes CASTRGVTGKSEAFF.

CDR3 region: CASSLQGMVEKLFF. In DNA form, the CDR3 reads TGTGCCAGCAGCTTGCAGGGAATGGTTGAAAAACTGTTTTTT. The rearrangement uses TRBV5-6 and TRBJ1-4; TRBD1 might be the D (5 bases). Germline V CDR1 and CDR2: SGHDT, YYEEEE. The V end was cut by 1 base, the J end by 7 bases, with 11 bases between. CDR3 length equals 14 residues.

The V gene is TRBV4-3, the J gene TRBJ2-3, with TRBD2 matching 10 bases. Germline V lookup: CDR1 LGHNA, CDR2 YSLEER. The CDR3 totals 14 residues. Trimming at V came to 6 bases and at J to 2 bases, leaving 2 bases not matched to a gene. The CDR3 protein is CASSSGGFTDTQYF. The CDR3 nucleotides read TGCGCCAGCAGTAGCGGGGGGTTCACAGATACGCAGTATTTT.

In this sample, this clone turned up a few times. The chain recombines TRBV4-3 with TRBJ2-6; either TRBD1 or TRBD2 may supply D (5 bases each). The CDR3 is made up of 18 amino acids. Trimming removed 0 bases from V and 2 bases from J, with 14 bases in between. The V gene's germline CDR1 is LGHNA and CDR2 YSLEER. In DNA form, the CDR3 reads TGCGCCAGCAGCCAAGAGAGGATTCGGGACGCTGGGGCCAACGTCCTGACTTTC. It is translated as CASSQERIRDAGANVLTF.